This T cell receptor (beta chain) appears in the sequencing data of a study of identical twins. Study results and limitations: Invariant cells of the MAIT and iNKT types might have partly distorted the zero-insertion analyses.

As to this clonotype: Its specificity is unknown.

Germline CDR1 is SQVTM and CDR2 is ANQGSEA. V was pared by 6 bases and J by 7 bases, with 7 bases of the junction left unmatched. The CDR3 covers 13 residues. TCRdb re-called the 5' RACE reads through MiXCR, storing one row per CDR3 protein. The sample lists under 800,000 distinct CDR3 sequences; about 20% were seen once. The same specimen was also included in a second study, on T cells expressing NK-cell markers.

The chain couples TRBV29-1 to TRBJ2-1; 9 bases map to TRBD1. Sequencing was done on a sample of PBMCs. This TCR was recovered from a woman aged 18-29 years in good health. For the CDR3, the DNA is TGCAGCGTCCGTACAGGGGGCTCGAATGAGCAGTTCTTC. Protein sequence: CSVRTGGSNEQFF.